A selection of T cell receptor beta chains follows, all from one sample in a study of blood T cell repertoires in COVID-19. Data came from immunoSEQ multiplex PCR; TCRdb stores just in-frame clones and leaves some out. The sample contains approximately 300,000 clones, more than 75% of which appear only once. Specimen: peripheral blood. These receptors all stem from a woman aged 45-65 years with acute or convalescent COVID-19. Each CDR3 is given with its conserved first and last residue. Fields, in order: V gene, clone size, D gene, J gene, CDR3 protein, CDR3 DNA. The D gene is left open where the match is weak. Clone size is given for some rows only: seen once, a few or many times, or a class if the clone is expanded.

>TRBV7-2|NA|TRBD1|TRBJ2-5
CASRYKPGQDDQETQYF
TGTGCCAGCAGATACAAACCGGGACAGGACGACCAAGAGACCCAGTACTTC
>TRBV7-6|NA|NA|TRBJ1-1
CASSLRPGVRGRTEAFF
TGTGCCAGCAGCTTAAGACCGGGGGTGAGAGGGCGCACTGAAGCTTTCTTT
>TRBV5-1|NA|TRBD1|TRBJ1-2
CASSTSGGGYGYTF
TGCGCCAGCAGCACCTCAGGGGGCGGCTATGGCTACACCTTC
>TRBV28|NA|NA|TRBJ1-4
CASSLVRYSSTNEKLFF
TGTGCCAGCAGTTTAGTCCGCTACTCCTCAACTAATGAAAAACTGTTTTTT
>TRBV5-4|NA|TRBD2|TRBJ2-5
CASSMRGNGPETQYF
TGTGCCAGCAGCATGCGGGGGAACGGACCAGAGACCCAGTACTTC
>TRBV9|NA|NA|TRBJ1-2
CASSEALNYGYTF
TGTGCCAGCAGTGAAGCCCTAAACTATGGCTACACCTTC
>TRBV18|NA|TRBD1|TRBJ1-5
CASSPRDREIRDQPQHF
TGTGCCAGCTCACCCCGGGACAGGGAAATTAGGGATCAGCCCCAGCATTTT
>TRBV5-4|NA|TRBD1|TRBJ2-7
CASSWWDRGYEQYF
TGTGCCAGCAGCTGGTGGGACAGAGGCTACGAGCAGTACTTC
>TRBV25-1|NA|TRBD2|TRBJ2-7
CASSEAFGAGGGEQYF
TGTGCCAGCAGTGAAGCTTTTGGGGCGGGAGGGGGCGAGCAGTACTTC
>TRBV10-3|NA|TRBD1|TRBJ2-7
CAISDRDRGAEQYF
TGTGCCATCAGTGATCGGGACAGGGGAGCCGAGCAGTACTTC
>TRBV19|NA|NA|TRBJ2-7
CASSMMWSGLTYEQYF
TGTGCCAGTAGTATGATGTGGTCAGGGCTTACCTACGAGCAGTACTTC
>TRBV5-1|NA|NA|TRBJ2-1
CASARLLDEQFF
TGCGCCAGCGCAAGACTACTCGATGAGCAGTTCTTC
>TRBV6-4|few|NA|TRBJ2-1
CASSDSGSHNEQFF
TGTGCCAGCAGTGACAGCGGCAGCCACAATGAGCAGTTCTTC
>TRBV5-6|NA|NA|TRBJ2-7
CASSLGVGALYEQYF
TGTGCCAGCAGCTTGGGAGTGGGGGCACTCTACGAGCAGTACTTC
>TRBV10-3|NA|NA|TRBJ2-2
CAISESADTGELFF
TGTGCCATCAGTGAGTCTGCAGATACCGGGGAGCTGTTTTTT
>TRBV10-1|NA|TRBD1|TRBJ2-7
CASSDPRTGDSYEQYF
TGCGCCAGCAGTGACCCTAGGACAGGAGACTCCTACGAGCAGTACTTC
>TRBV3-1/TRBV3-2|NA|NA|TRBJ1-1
CASSPDSFGTEAFF
TGTGCCAGCAGCCCTGACAGCTTCGGCACTGAAGCTTTCTTT
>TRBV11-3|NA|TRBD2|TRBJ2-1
CASSSPRGESYNEQFF
TGTGCCAGCAGCTCCCCCCGGGGGGAGTCTTACAATGAGCAGTTCTTC
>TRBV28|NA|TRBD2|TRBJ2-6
CASSRPGLAGGSGANVLTF
TGTGCCAGCAGCCGGCCGGGACTAGCGGGAGGGTCTGGGGCCAACGTCCTGACTTTC
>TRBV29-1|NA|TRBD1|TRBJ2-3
CSVGSGYYGTGGSTQYF
TGCAGCGTTGGGTCGGGCTATTACGGGACAGGGGGCAGTACGCAGTATTTT
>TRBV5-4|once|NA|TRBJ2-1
CASSLPSGSSYNEQFF
TGTGCCAGCAGCTTGCCCTCGGGGAGCTCCTACAATGAGCAGTTCTTC
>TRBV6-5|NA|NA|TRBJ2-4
CASSLEVLAKNIQYF
TGTGCCAGTTCTCTCGAGGTTCTAGCCAAAAACATTCAGTACTTC
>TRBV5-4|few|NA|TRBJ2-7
CASSGGDRSSYEQYF
TGTGCCAGCAGCGGGGGGGACAGGAGCTCCTACGAGCAGTACTTC
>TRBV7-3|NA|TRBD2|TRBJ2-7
CASSLNPPSSGSNHEQYF
TGTGCCAGCAGCTTAAACCCACCTTCTAGCGGGAGTAACCACGAGCAGTACTTC
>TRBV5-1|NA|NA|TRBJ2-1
CASSATGTPYNEQFF
TGCGCCAGCAGCGCTACCGGGACACCTTACAATGAGCAGTTCTTC
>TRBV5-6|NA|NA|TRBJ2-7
CASSRIGQGLIHEQYF
TGTGCCAGCAGCAGGATCGGCCAGGGGCTCATCCACGAGCAGTACTTC
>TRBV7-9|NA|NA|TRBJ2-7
CASSLEGSGQYF
TGTGCCAGCAGTTTAGAGGGGTCAGGGCAGTACTTC
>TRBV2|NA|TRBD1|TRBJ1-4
CASSRDRDSEKLFF
TGTGCCAGCAGTCGGGACAGGGACTCAGAAAAACTGTTTTTT
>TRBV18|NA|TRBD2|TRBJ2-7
CASSPRLAGSSYEQYF
TGTGCCAGCTCACCACGACTAGCGGGGAGCTCCTACGAGCAGTACTTC
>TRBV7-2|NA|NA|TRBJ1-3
CASSLAYSGNTIYF
TGTGCCAGCAGCTTAGCCTACTCTGGAAACACCATATATTTT
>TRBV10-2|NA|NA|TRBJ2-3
CASREDTGTDTQYF
TGCGCCAGCAGGGAGGACACCGGCACAGATACGCAGTATTTT
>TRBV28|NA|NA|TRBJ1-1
CASSLSHRGNTEAFF
TGTGCCAGCAGTTTATCTCACCGGGGGAACACTGAAGCTTTCTTT
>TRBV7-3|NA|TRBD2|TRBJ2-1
CASSQGLAGLNEQFF
TGTGCCAGCAGTCAGGGACTAGCGGGATTAAATGAGCAGTTCTTC
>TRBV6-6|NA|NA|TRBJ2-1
CASSPRKTSLNEQFF
TGTGCCAGCAGTCCCAGGAAGACCAGCCTCAATGAGCAGTTCTTC
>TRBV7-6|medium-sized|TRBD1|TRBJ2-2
CASSVVQGAPNTGELFF
TGTGCCAGCAGCGTGGTGCAGGGGGCGCCGAACACCGGGGAGCTGTTTTTT
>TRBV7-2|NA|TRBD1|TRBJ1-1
CASSLVGGGGITEAFF
TGTGCCAGCAGCTTAGTAGGCGGAGGGGGCATCACTGAAGCTTTCTTT
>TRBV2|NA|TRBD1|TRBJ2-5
CASSGDSQETQYF
TGTGCCAGCAGTGGGGACAGTCAAGAGACCCAGTACTTC
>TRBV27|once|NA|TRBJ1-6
CASKYGNSPLHF
TGTGCCAGCAAATACGGGAATTCACCCCTCCACTTT
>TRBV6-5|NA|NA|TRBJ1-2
CASSSWTESSYGYTF
TGTGCCAGCAGTTCCTGGACAGAGTCTAGCTATGGCTACACCTTC
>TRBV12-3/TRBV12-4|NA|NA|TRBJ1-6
CASRKGYNSPLHF
TGTGCCAGCAGGAAGGGGTATAATTCACCCCTCCACTTT
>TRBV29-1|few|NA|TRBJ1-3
CSVARGNTIYF
TGCAGCGTAGCCAGGGGAAACACCATATATTTT
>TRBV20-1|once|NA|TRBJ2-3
CSASFRDTQYF
TGCAGTGCTAGTTTCCGAGATACGCAGTATTTT
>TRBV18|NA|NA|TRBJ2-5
CASSLPGQSETQYF
TGTGCCAGCTCTCTCCCTGGACAGAGCGAGACCCAGTACTTC
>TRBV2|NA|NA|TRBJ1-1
CASSPSTGSTEAFF
TGTGCCAGCAGCCCTTCTACAGGTTCCACTGAAGCTTTCTTT
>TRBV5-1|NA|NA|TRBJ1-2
CASSLISGEIGYTF
TGCGCCAGCAGCTTGATTTCAGGGGAAATTGGCTACACCTTC
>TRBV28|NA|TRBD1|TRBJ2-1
CASRGDSKNNEQFF
TGTGCCAGCAGGGGGGACAGCAAAAACAATGAGCAGTTCTTC
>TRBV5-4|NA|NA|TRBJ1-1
CASSLDAGADTEAFF
TGTGCCAGCAGCTTGGATGCGGGGGCGGACACTGAAGCTTTCTTT
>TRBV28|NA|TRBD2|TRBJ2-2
CASWGLAVTGELFF
TGTGCCAGCTGGGGACTAGCGGTTACCGGGGAGCTGTTTTTT
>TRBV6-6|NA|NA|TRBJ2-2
CASSPPKNTGELFF
TGTGCCAGCAGTCCCCCTAAGAACACCGGGGAGCTGTTTTTT
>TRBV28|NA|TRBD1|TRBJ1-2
CASSYQGDYGYTF
TGTGCCAGCAGTTACCAGGGGGACTATGGCTACACCTTC
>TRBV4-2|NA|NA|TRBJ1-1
CASSQDIYFGGNTEAFF
TGTGCCAGCAGCCAAGATATTTATTTCGGGGGGAACACTGAAGCTTTCTTT
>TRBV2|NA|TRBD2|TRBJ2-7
CATKAGVSYEQYF
TGTGCCACGAAAGCGGGAGTGAGCTACGAGCAGTACTTC
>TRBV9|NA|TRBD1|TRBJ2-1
CASSVVGTGEQFF
TGTGCCAGCAGCGTAGTGGGGACAGGTGAGCAGTTCTTC
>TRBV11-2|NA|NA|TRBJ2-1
CASSLTRTPQTEQFF
TGTGCCAGCAGCTTAACCAGAACCCCGCAAACCGAGCAGTTCTTC
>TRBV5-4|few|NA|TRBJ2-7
CASSPEGTALSYEQYF
TGTGCCAGCAGCCCGGAGGGGACAGCGCTCTCCTACGAGCAGTACTTC